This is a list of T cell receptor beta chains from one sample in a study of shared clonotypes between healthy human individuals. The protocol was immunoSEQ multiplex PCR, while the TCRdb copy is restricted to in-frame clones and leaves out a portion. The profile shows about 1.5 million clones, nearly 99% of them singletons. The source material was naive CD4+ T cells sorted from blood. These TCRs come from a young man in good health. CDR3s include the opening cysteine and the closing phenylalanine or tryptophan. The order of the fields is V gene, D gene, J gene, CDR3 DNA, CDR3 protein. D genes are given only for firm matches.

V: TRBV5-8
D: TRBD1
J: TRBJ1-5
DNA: TGTGCCAGCAAGGGGTTAAGGGTGGGGACAGTAAATCAGCCCCAGCATTTT
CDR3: CASKGLRVGTVNQPQHF

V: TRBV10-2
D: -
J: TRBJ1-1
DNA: TGCGCCAGCAGCGAAATCACAGGGTTAACTGAAGCTTTCTTT
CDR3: CASSEITGLTEAFF

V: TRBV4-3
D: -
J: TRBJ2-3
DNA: TGCGCCAGCAGCCAGGGAACCACAGATACGCAGTATTTT
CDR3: CASSQGTTDTQYF

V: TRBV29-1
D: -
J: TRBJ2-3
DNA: TGCAGCGTTGAACGGGGCTCAGATACGCAGTATTTT
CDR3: CSVERGSDTQYF

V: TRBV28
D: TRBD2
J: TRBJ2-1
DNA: TGTGCCAGCAGTTTACTAACGACTAGCAGATACAATGAGCAGTTCTTC
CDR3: CASSLLTTSRYNEQFF

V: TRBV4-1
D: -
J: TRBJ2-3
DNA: TGCGCCAGCAGCCACGCAGATACGCAGTATTTT
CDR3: CASSHADTQYF

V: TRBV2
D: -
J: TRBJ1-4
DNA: TGTGCCAGCAGTGATTCGACAGGAACCCTGGGAAAACTGTTTTTT
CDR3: CASSDSTGTLGKLFF

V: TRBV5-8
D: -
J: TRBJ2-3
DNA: TGTGCCAGCAGCTCGAGGGGGGCGGGCACAGATACGCAGTATTTT
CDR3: CASSSRGAGTDTQYF

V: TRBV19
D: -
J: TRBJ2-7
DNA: TGTGCCTCCACGGAGGGGAAGGGGTACTACGAGCAGTACTTC
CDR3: CASTEGKGYYEQYF

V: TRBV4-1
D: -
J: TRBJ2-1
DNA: TGCGCCAGCAGCCAAGAGCGGCCGGTCTTATACGAGCAGTTCTTC
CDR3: CASSQERPVLYEQFF

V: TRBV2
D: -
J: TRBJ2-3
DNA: TGTGCCAGCAGTGAAGCGGGTCTGGGGAATACGCAGTATTTT
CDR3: CASSEAGLGNTQYF

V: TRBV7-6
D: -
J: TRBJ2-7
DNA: TGTGCCAGCAGCTCGACTTGGGTTGGCGAGCAGTACTTC
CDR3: CASSSTWVGEQYF